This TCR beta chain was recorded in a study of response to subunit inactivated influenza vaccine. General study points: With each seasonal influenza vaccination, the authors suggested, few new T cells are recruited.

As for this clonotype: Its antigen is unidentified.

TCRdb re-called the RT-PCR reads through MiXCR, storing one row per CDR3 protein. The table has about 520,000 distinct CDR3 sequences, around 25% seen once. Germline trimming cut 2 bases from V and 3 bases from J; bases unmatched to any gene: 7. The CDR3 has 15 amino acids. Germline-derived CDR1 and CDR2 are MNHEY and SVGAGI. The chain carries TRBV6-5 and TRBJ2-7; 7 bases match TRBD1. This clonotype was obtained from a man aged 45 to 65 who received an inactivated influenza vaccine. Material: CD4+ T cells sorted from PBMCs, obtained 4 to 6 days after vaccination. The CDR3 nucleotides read TGTGCCAGCAGTTACCGGGACAGTACGGACTACGAGCAGTACTTC. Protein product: CASSYRDSTDYEQYF.